This is a list of T cell receptor beta chains from one sample in a study of beta chain features in type 1 diabetes. TCRdb's table, derived via immunoSEQ multiplex PCR, lists solely in-frame clones and lacks some. The sample yields 130,000 to 150,000 clones, roughly 10% seen once. Sequences were obtained from naive CD4+ T cells from blood. The receptors were gathered from a man aged 18 to 30 in good health. The CDR3 runs from the conserved cysteine through the conserved F or W. A D gene is named only where the DNA matches it firmly. The size of a clone is reported for some rows only, either as once, few or many, or as a class for expanded clones.

v_call	clone_size	j_call	d_call	cdr3_aa	cdr3_nt
TRBV7-2	.	TRBJ2-7	.	CASSHYEQYF	TGTGCCAGCTCCCACTACGAGCAGTACTTC
TRBV21-1	.	TRBJ1-5	.	CASSKGRFWGDQPQHF	TGTGCCAGCAGCAAAGGACGATTTTGGGGGGATCAGCCCCAGCATTTT
TRBV27	few	TRBJ2-7	TRBD2	CASSLSGGSYEQYF	TGTGCCAGCAGTTTAAGCGGGGGCAGTTACGAGCAGTACTTC
TRBV7-9	few	TRBJ1-1	.	CASSLEGVTEAFF	TGTGCCAGCAGCTTAGAGGGGGTTACTGAAGCTTTCTTT
TRBV28	.	TRBJ2-2	TRBD1	CASRGGQDTGELFF	TGTGCCAGCAGAGGGGGACAGGACACCGGGGAGCTGTTTTTT
TRBV12-5	.	TRBJ2-3	TRBD1	CASGLGTGRFTQYF	TGTGCTAGTGGTCTAGGGACAGGGCGTTTTACGCAGTATTTT
TRBV19	.	TRBJ1-1	TRBD1	CASITGGADTEAFF	TGTGCCAGTATCACAGGGGGCGCGGACACTGAAGCTTTCTTT
TRBV7-8	.	TRBJ1-2	.	CASSLLLSNYGYTF	TGTGCCAGCAGCTTACTTTTATCTAACTATGGCTACACCTTC
TRBV11-3	few	TRBJ2-5	.	CASSLGAEETQYF	TGTGCCAGCAGCTTAGGTGCCGAGGAGACCCAGTACTTC
TRBV30	many	TRBJ1-1	.	CAWSLWNTEAFF	TGTGCCTGGAGTCTTTGGAACACTGAAGCTTTCTTT
TRBV6-5	.	TRBJ1-1	.	CASSPDKNTEAFF	TGTGCCAGCAGTCCAGACAAGAACACTGAAGCTTTCTTT
TRBV7-8	few	TRBJ2-3	.	CASSFLFAADTQYF	TGTGCCAGCAGCTTTCTCTTCGCGGCAGATACGCAGTATTTT
TRBV7-8	.	TRBJ2-1	.	CASSVTTGGEQFF	TGTGCCAGCAGCGTGACAACAGGCGGCGAGCAGTTCTTC
TRBV11-2	.	TRBJ2-2	TRBD1	CASTWDRGLTGELFF	TGTGCCAGCACCTGGGACAGGGGGCTCACCGGGGAGCTGTTTTTT
TRBV2	.	TRBJ2-2	.	CASRRRVGTGELFF	TGTGCCAGCCGCAGGAGGGTCGGCACCGGGGAGCTGTTTTTT
TRBV4-3	.	TRBJ1-5	TRBD1	CASSQEPRLGRGKDQPQHF	TGCGCCAGCAGCCAAGAACCTAGGCTGGGCAGGGGGAAAGATCAGCCCCAGCATTTT
TRBV10-3	many	TRBJ2-1	.	CAISESQGTHEQFF	TGTGCCATCAGTGAGTCGCAGGGGACCCATGAGCAGTTCTTC
TRBV9	.	TRBJ2-5	TRBD2	CASSATTSGGWETQYF	TGTGCCAGCAGCGCAACGACTAGCGGGGGCTGGGAGACCCAGTACTTC
TRBV23-1	many	TRBJ2-7	.	CASSHLRDTGSDLSYEQYF	TGCGCCAGCAGTCACCTCCGGGACACGGGATCTGACCTTTCCTACGAGCAGTACTTC
TRBV12-5	few	TRBJ2-3	.	CASGLLTASHTQYF	TGTGCTAGTGGTCTCCTGACTGCGTCTCATACGCAGTATTTT
TRBV7-2	few	TRBJ2-1	TRBD2	CASSLARGGDEQFF	TGTGCCAGCAGCTTAGCACGGGGGGGCGATGAGCAGTTCTTC
TRBV2	.	TRBJ2-7	TRBD1	CASSDGVGQTYEQYF	TGTGCCAGCAGTGATGGGGTGGGACAGACCTACGAGCAGTACTTC
TRBV19	.	TRBJ2-7	.	CASSIFGQGTSYEQYF	TGTGCCAGTAGTATTTTCGGGCAGGGAACCTCCTACGAGCAGTACTTC
TRBV10-3	.	TRBJ1-4	TRBD1	CAISAGTGPEKLFF	TGTGCCATCAGTGCCGGGACAGGACCAGAAAAACTGTTTTTT
TRBV9	.	TRBJ1-2	TRBD1	CASSADRAYGYTF	TGTGCCAGCAGCGCGGACAGGGCCTATGGCTACACCTTC
TRBV19	.	TRBJ2-7	.	CASSRTSPLLYEQYF	TGTGCCAGTAGTAGGACATCCCCATTACTGTACGAGCAGTACTTC
TRBV29-1	many	TRBJ2-3	.	CSVELLAWSTDTQYF	TGCAGCGTTGAGTTGTTAGCATGGAGCACAGATACGCAGTATTTT
TRBV6-5	few	TRBJ1-4	.	CASAVREGFNEKLFF	TGTGCCAGCGCTGTCCGGGAGGGCTTTAATGAAAAACTGTTTTTT
TRBV7-9	few	TRBJ1-3	.	CASSLGTPGNTIYF	TGTGCCAGCAGCTTAGGGACACCCGGAAACACCATATATTTT
TRBV10-2	.	TRBJ2-6	TRBD1	CASRQGAEGANVLTF	TGCGCCAGCAGACAGGGGGCGGAAGGGGCCAACGTCCTGACTTTC
TRBV29-1	few	TRBJ1-2	TRBD1	CSVEGGGTGNFNYGYTF	TGCAGCGTTGAGGGGGGCGGGACAGGCAATTTTAACTATGGCTACACCTTC
TRBV7-2	.	TRBJ2-5	.	CASSLVGGASYQETQYF	TGTGCCAGCAGCTTAGTAGGCGGGGCGTCGTACCAAGAGACCCAGTACTTC
TRBV6-5	.	TRBJ2-7	TRBD1	CASSYRTGGYEQYF	TGTGCCAGCAGTTACCGGACAGGGGGCTACGAGCAGTACTTC
TRBV7-9	few	TRBJ2-5	TRBD1	CASTLVTGIGTQYF	TGTGCCAGCACCCTAGTGACAGGGATAGGGACCCAGTACTTC
TRBV30	few	TRBJ1-4	.	CAWSKGGAGEKLFF	TGTGCCTGGAGTAAAGGGGGGGCCGGTGAAAAACTGTTTTTT
TRBV6-5	.	TRBJ2-7	.	CASSLSHEQYF	TGTGCCAGCAGTTTATCCCACGAGCAGTACTTC
TRBV7-9	many	TRBJ2-7	.	CASSTHASGWYEQYF	TGTGCCAGCAGCACGCACGCCTCCGGGTGGTACGAGCAGTACTTC
TRBV30	few	TRBJ1-4	TRBD1	CAWRLTGGFSEKLFF	TGTGCCTGGAGGTTGACAGGGGGCTTTAGTGAAAAACTGTTTTTT
TRBV5-1	.	TRBJ2-1	.	CASSLGSRVNEQFF	TGCGCCAGCAGCTTGGGGTCCAGGGTCAATGAGCAGTTCTTC
TRBV28	many	TRBJ2-7	TRBD1	CASSPPGTGGFYEQYF	TGTGCCAGCAGTCCCCCCGGGACAGGGGGCTTCTACGAGCAGTACTTC
TRBV6-9	few	TRBJ2-1	.	CASSPYNEQFF	TGTGCCAGCAGCCCATACAATGAGCAGTTCTTC
TRBV19	few	TRBJ2-5	TRBD1	CATRDRGRETQYF	TGTGCCACCAGGGACAGGGGTCGAGAGACCCAGTACTTC
TRBV7-8	.	TRBJ2-7	.	CASSTGPYEQYF	TGTGCCAGCAGCACAGGACCATACGAGCAGTACTTC
TRBV6-6	.	TRBJ1-6	TRBD1	CASRGQGESPLHF	TGTGCCAGCAGAGGACAGGGGGAATCACCCCTCCACTTT
TRBV9	few	TRBJ2-7	TRBD2	CASSASGGPIYEQYF	TGTGCCAGCAGCGCTAGCGGGGGGCCGATCTACGAGCAGTACTTC
TRBV7-7	few	TRBJ2-7	.	CASTGTPPVEQYF	TGTGCCAGCACCGGGACACCCCCTGTCGAGCAGTACTTC
TRBV25-1	few	TRBJ2-7	.	CASSEAGSSYEQYF	TGTGCCAGCAGTGAAGCGGGAAGCTCCTACGAGCAGTACTTC
TRBV7-2	.	TRBJ2-7	.	CASSLGSAYEQYF	TGTGCCAGCAGCTTAGGTTCAGCCTACGAGCAGTACTTC
TRBV6-5	.	TRBJ2-7	TRBD1	CASTDRGHEQYF	TGTGCCAGCACGGACAGGGGGCACGAGCAGTACTTC
TRBV7-6	.	TRBJ2-7	TRBD1	CASSLSTGTGSPYEQYF	TGTGCCAGCAGCCTTAGCACCGGGACAGGGTCTCCCTACGAGCAGTACTTC
TRBV7-9	.	TRBJ2-7	.	CASSLVFHGLYEQYF	TGTGCCAGCAGCTTAGTCTTCCACGGTCTATACGAGCAGTACTTC
TRBV7-3	.	TRBJ2-5	TRBD1	CASSLLGQGETQYF	TGTGCCAGCAGCTTACTTGGACAGGGGGAGACCCAGTACTTC